This TCR beta chain originates from a study of cytomegalovirus exposure and HLA in healthy donors. Primers included in the PCR were 60 Vbeta and 13 Jbeta primers. Data came from immunoSEQ multiplex PCR; TCRdb stores just in-frame clones and leaves some out. This table holds around 70,000 clones, 60% to 65% found once. The CDR3 contains 15 residues. Trimming at V came to 5 bases and at J to 9 bases, leaving 8 bases not matched to a gene. Per germline, CDR1 SGHNT and CDR2 YYREEE (reference sequence). The J gene is TRBJ2-5, the V gene TRBV5-4, with 15 bases that match TRBD2. Sequenced: PBMCs. The receptor's source is a man aged 25-40 years in good health and CMV-seronegative. DNA of the CDR3: TGTGCCAGCAGTCCTGGACTAGCGGGGGGGCCTCCCCAGTACTTC. It encodes CASSPGLAGGPPQYF.